The T cell receptor (beta chain) described here comes from a study of blood T cell repertoires in COVID-19 (dated by TCRdb to about 2020). Background on the whole study: The collaborator samples originated in the United States, Italy and Spain and spanned the acute and convalescent phases of COVID-19. The material from the prospective study consisted of cDNA or gDNA derived from T cells, B-cell-depleted T cells, or PBMCs. The samples were drawn from two sources: the first 160 participants of the ongoing ImmuneRACE study, and over 1,000 subjects contributed by 6 global collaborators. A de-identified subject ID, COVID-19 status, age in years and sex were almost always included in the sample metadata. Deeply sampled blood TCRbeta repertoires from subjects exposed to, actively infected with, or recovered from COVID-19 were included in the dataset. Where available, HLA class I and class II types were obtained from metadata supplied by the sample provider rather than from assay-based typing. The repertoires were made available in a free public database intended to serve as a resource for research on the immune response to SARS-CoV-2. Results and caveats for the whole study, not just this receptor: How much clinical and demographic metadata was included differed by source and by participant, and the metadata was provided uncurated.

In regard to this clone: Its antigen is unknown. Per-nucleotide qualities are absent, and no much larger clonotype sits a single base away.

TCRbeta CDR3 regions were amplified from genomic DNA by means of the immunoSEQ Assay, a bias-controlled multiplex PCR. Per the original workflow: Nucleated cell counts per sample were estimated from amplification of reference gene primers within the assay. Sequence reads were collapsed and filtered to measure the absolute abundance of every unique TCRbeta CDR3 rearrangement. For each sample, productive Simpson clonality was calculated by taking the square root of Simpson's diversity index across productive rearrangements. As stored in TCRdb, this immuneACCESS dataset retains in-frame rearrangements with V and J assigned. A fraction of the clones does not appear; measured against another copy, unresolved V genes explain less than half of the discrepancy, and the remainder lacks a known reason. V and J calls and clone size are copied from that table; D and trimming were computed from the DNA. This sample lists 150,000 or so clones; more than 90% were detected once. The ten biggest clones cover 0.5% to 0.65% of the sample.

CDR1 and CDR2, looked up from the germline V gene, are ENHRY and SYGVKD. V loses 3 bases at its end and J loses 8 bases; junction bases beyond the gene matches: 7. Spanning cysteine to phenylalanine, the CDR3 consists of 14 amino acids. Solely the CDR3 DNA is kept, with 42 bases framed from the first base. The collaborating institutions used their own protocols to collect whole blood in K2EDTA tubes. For TCRbeta analysis, collaborator samples were shipped as frozen whole blood, as isolated PBMCs, or as DNA extracted from either sample type. This TCR was sampled from a man aged 50 to 59 with acute or convalescent COVID-19. What was sequenced was peripheral blood. Recombination joined TRBV10-3 with TRBJ2-4, with TRBD2 identical over 7 junction bases. The CDR3 loop reads CAISEGPAGDIQYF. The nucleotide sequence is given as TGTGCCATCAGTGAAGGTCCCGCGGGGGACATTCAGTACTTC.